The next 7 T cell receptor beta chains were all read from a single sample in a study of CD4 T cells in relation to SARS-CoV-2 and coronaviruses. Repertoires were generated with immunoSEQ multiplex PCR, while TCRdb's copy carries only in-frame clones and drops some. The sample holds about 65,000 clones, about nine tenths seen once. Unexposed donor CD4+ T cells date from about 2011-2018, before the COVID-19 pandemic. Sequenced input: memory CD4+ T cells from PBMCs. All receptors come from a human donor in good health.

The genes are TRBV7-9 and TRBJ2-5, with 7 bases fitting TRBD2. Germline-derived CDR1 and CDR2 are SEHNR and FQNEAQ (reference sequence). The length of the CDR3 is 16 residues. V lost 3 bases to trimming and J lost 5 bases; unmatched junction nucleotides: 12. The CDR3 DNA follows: TGTGCCAGCAGCTTTGGGGGGAGGGCCCTCGGGGAGACCCAGTACTTC. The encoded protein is CASSFGGRALGETQYF.

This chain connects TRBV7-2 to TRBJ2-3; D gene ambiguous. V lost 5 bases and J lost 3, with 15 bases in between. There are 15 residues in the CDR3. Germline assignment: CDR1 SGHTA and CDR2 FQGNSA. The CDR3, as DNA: TGTGCCAGCAGCCCCCGTCGGGTGAGGACAGATACGCAGTATTTT. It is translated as CASSPRRVRTDTQYF.

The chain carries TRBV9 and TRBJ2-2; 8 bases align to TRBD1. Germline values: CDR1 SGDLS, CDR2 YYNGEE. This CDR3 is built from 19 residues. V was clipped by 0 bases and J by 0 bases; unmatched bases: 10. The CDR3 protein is CASSVGRDRTIANTGELFF. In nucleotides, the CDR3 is TGTGCCAGCAGCGTAGGGAGGGACAGGACCATTGCGAACACCGGGGAGCTGTTTTTT.

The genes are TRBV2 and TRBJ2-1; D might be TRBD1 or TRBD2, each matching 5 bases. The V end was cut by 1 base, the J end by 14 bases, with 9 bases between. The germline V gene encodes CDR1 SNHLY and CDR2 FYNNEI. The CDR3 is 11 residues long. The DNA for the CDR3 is TGTGCCAGCAGTGAAGAGGGACCGAAGTTCTTC. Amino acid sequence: CASSEEGPKFF.

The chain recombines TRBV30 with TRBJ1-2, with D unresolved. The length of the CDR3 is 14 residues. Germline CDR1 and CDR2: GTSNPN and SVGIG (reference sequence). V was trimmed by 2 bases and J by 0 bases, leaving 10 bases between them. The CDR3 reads CAWSFSEANYGYTF. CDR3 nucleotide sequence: TGTGCCTGGAGTTTCTCAGAAGCTAACTATGGCTACACCTTC.

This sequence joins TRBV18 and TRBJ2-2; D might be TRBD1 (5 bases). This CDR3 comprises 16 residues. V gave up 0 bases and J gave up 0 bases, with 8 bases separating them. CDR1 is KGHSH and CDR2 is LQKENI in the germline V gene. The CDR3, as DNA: TGTGCCAGCTCACCACCGGCCAGGGCGAACACCGGGGAGCTGTTTTTT. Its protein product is CASSPPARANTGELFF.

CDR3 DNA sequence: TGTGCCAGCAGTCCAGGGTGGGGGTCGGACGAGCAGTACTTC. Protein sequence: CASSPGWGSDEQYF. V is TRBV28 and J is TRBJ2-7; the D call may be TRBD1 or TRBD2 (5 bases each). There are 14 residues in the CDR3. Trimming left V 5 bases short and J 5 bases short, with 16 bases between. Germline CDR1 and CDR2: MDHEN and SYDVKM. The entire variable domain, with the rest obtained from reference TRBV28 and TRBJ2-7, is as follows: DVKVTQSSRYLVKRTGEKVFLECVQDMDHENMFWYRQDPGLGLRLIYFSYDVKMKEKGDIPEGYSVSREKKERFSLILESASTNQTSMYLCASSPGWGSDEQYFGPGTRLTVT.